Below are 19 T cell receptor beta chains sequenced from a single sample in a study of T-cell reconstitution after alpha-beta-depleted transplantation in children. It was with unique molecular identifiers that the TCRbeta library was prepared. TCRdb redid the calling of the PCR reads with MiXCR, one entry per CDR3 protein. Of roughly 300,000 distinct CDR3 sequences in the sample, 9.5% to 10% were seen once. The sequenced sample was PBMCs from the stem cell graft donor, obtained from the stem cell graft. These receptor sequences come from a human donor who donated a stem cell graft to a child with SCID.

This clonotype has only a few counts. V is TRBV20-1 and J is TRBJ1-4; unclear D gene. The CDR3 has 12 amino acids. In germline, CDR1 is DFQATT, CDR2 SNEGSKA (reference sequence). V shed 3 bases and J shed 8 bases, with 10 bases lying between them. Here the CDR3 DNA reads TGCAGTGCTAGGGGGATGAGAGAAAAACTGTTTTTT. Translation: CSARGMREKLFF.

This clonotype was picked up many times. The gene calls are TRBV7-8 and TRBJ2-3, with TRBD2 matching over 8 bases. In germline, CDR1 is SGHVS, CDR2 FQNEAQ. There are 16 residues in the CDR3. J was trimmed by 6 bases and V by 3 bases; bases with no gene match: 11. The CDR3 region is CASSLRGASRADTQYF. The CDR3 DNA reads TGTGCCAGCAGCTTGCGGGGGGCCTCCCGCGCGGATACGCAGTATTTT.

CDR3 sequence: CASSPGPGLWETQYF. DNA of the CDR3: TGTGCCAGCAGCCCCGGACCCGGCCTGTGGGAGACCCAGTACTTC. The chain couples TRBV27 to TRBJ2-5; D is ambiguous. Germline CDR1 and CDR2: MNHEY and SMNVEV (reference sequence). The CDR3 has 15 residues. V lost 6 bases and J 5 bases, leaving 19 bases between the germline ends.

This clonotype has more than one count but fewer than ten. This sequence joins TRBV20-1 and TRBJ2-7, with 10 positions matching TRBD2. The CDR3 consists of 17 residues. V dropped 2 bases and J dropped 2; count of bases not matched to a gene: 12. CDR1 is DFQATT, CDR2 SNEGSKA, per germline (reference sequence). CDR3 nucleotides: TGCAGTGCTAGACCCCTAGCGGGGGTTTTATCCCCCTACGAGCAGTACTTC. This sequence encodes CSARPLAGVLSPYEQYF.

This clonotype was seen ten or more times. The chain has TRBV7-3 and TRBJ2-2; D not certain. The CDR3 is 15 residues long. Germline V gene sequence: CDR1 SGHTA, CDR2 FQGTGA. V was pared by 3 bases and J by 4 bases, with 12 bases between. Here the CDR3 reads CASSFYPGSTGELFF. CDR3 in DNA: TGTGCCAGCAGCTTCTATCCGGGTAGCACCGGGGAGCTGTTTTTT. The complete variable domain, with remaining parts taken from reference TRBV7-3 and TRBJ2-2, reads GAGVSQTPSNKVTEKGKYVELRCDPISGHTALYWYRQSLGQGPEFLIYFQGTGAADDSGLPNDRFFAVRPEGSVSTLKIQRTERGDSAVYLCASSFYPGSTGELFFGEGSRLTVL.

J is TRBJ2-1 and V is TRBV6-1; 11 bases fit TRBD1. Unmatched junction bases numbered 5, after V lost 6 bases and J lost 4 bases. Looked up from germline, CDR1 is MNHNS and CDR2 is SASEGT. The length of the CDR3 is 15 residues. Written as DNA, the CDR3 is TGTGCCAGCAGAGAGGGACAGGGGGAGTACAATGAGCAGTTCTTC. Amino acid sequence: CASREGQGEYNEQFF.

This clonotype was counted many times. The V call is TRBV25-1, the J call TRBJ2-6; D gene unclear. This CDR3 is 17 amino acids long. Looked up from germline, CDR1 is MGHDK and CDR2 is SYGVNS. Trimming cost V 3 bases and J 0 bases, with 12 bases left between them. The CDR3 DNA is TGTGCCAGCAGTGACCGACCTGACGTCTCTGGGGCCAACGTCCTGACTTTC. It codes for CASSDRPDVSGANVLTF.

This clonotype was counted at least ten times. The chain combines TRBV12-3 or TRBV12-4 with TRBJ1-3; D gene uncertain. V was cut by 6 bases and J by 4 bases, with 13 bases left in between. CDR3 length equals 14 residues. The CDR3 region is CASSPPGSGNTIYF. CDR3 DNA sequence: TGTGCCAGCAGCCCACCCGGGTCCGGAAACACCATATATTTT.

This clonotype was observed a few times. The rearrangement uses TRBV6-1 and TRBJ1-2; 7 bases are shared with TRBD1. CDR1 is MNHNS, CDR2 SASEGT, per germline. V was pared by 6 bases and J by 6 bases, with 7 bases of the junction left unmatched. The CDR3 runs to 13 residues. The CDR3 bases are TGTGCCAGCAGAAGGACAGGTGGCAATGGCTACACCTTC. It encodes CASRRTGGNGYTF.

CDR3 sequence reads: CASSLWEGNTEAFF. The CDR3 bases are TGCGCCAGCAGCCTTTGGGAAGGGAACACTGAAGCTTTCTTT. V and J are TRBV5-1 and TRBJ1-1; D is undetermined. Per germline, CDR1 SGHRS and CDR2 YFSETQ. The CDR3 contains 14 residues. The ends were cut back, 4 bases at V and 1 base at J, with 11 bases in the middle.

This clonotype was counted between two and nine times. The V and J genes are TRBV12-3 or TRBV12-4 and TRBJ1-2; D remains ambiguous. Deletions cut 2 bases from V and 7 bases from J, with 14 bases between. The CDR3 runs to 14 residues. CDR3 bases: TGTGCCAGCAGTTTACGCGAAGGGCGGAGTGGCTACACCTTC. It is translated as CASSLREGRSGYTF.

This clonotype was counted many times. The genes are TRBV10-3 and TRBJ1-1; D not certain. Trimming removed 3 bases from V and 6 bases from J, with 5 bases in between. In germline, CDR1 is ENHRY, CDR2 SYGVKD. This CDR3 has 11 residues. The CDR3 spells CAISDGPEAFF. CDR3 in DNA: TGTGCCATCAGTGACGGCCCTGAAGCTTTCTTT.

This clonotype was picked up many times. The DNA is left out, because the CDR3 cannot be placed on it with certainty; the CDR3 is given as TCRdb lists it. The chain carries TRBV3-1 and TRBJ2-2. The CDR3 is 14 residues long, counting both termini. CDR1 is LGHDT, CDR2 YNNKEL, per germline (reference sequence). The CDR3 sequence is CASSQDFGAGELFF.

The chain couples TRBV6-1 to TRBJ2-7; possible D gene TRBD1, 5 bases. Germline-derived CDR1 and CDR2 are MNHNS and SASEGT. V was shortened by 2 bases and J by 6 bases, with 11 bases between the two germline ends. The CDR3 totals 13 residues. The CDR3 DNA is TGTGCCAGCAGTGAACAGGGTTTGGTCGAGCAGTACTTC. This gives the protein CASSEQGLVEQYF.

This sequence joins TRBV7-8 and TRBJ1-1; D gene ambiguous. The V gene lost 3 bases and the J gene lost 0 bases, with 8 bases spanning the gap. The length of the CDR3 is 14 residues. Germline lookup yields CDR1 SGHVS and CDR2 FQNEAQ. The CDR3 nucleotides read TGTGCCAGCAGCTTTAGGAGTTTGAACACTGAAGCTTTCTTT. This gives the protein CASSFRSLNTEAFF.

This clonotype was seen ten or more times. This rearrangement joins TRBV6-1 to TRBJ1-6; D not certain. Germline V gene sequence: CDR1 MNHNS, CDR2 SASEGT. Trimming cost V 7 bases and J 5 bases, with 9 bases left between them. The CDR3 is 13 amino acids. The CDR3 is CASKGSHNSPLHF. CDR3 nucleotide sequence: TGTGCCAGCAAGGGAAGTCATAATTCACCCCTCCACTTT.

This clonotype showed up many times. The CDR3 coding sequence is TGCGCCAGCAGCTTGGGTAGCGGGGGGGTCTACGAGCAGTACTTC. It translates to CASSLGSGGVYEQYF. The chain couples TRBV5-1 to TRBJ2-7; 11 bases map to TRBD2. The CDR3 contains 15 residues. CDR1 is SGHRS and CDR2 is YFSETQ in the germline V gene. Trimming took 0 bases from V and 3 from J; bases not matched to a gene: 2.

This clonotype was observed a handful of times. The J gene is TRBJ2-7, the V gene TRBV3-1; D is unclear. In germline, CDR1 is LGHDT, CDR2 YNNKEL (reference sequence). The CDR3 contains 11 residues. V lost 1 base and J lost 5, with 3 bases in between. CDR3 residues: CASSQGNEQYF. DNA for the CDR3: TGTGCCAGCAGCCAAGGCAACGAGCAGTACTTC.

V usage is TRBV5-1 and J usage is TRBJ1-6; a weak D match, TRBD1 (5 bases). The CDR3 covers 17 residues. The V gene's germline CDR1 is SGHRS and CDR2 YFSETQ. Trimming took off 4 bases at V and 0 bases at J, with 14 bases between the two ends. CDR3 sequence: CASSTGTQSSYNSPLHF. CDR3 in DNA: TGCGCCAGCAGCACCGGGACGCAAAGCTCCTATAATTCACCCCTCCACTTT.